This TCR beta chain was recovered during a study of identical twins. Study-level results: Sharing of beta out-of-frame sequences by twins showed a weaker excess. Donors were not followed over many years; analysis was cross-sectional.

Concerning this clonotype itself: Its cognate antigen is unknown.

The CDR3 contains 16 residues. J gave up 4 bases and V 0 bases, and 4 bases lay outside the gene matches. The V gene's germline CDR1 is KGHSH and CDR2 LQKENI. All donors were healthy, and all were Caucasian. A universal primer site was created by template switching, with the cDNA bearing unique molecular identifiers. TCRdb reanalysed the 5' RACE reads using MiXCR and keeps one entry per CDR3 protein. Among around 670,000 distinct CDR3 sequences listed, around 5.7% were seen once. V is TRBV18 and J is TRBJ2-2; 8 bases line up with TRBD1. Sequencing was done on a sample of naive T cells sorted from blood. The source of this sequence is a man younger than 30 in good health. The CDR3 sequence: CASSPPHQGATGELFF. CDR3 sequence (DNA): TGTGCCAGCTCACCACCGCACCAGGGGGCCACCGGGGAGCTGTTTTTT.